Detailed here is one T cell receptor (beta chain). Its target is not known. This record belongs to a study of siplizumab effects on memory and regulatory T cells. Sequenced by immunoSEQ multiplex PCR; TCRdb stores in-frame clones only, minus some. This table has 50,000 or so clones, over 90% appearing once. Findings of the study overall: Under siplizumab, alloreactive sequences traced to unstimulated CD4+ memory cells were significantly reduced. Proof of suppressive function in proliferating Tregs from siplizumab cultures was not established.

Source material: CD8+ T cells sorted from blood. The clonotype was recovered from a human donor in good health.

CDR3 residues: CATSRDTPETYNEQFF. DNA for the CDR3: TGTGCCACCAGCAGAGATACCCCAGAAACCTACAATGAGCAGTTCTTC. The chain combines TRBV15 with TRBJ2-1; D unclear. Trimming removed 0 bases from V and 2 bases from J, with 11 bases in between. Germline V CDR1 and CDR2: LNHNV, YYDKDF (reference sequence). The CDR3 totals 16 residues. The full variable domain, completed using reference TRBV15 and TRBJ2-1, is DAMVIQNPRYQVTQFGKPVTLSCSQTLNHNVMYWYQQKSSQAPKLLFHYYDKDFNNEADTPDNFQSRRPNTSFCFLDIRSPGLGDTAMYLCATSRDTPETYNEQFFGPGTRLTVL.